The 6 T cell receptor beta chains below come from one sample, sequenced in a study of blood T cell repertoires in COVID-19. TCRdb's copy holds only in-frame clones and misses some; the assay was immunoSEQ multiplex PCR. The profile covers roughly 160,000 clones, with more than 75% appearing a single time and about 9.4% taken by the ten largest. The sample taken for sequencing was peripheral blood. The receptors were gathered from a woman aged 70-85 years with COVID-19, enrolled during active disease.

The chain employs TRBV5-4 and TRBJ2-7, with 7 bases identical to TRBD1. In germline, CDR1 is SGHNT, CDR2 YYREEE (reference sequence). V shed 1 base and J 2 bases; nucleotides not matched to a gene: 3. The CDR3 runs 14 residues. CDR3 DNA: TGTGCCAGCAGCTTGACAGGGGTAGCCTACGAGCAGTACTTC. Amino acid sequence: CASSLTGVAYEQYF. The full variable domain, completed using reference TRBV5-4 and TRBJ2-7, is ETGVTQSPTHLIKTRGQQVTLRCSSQSGHNTVSWYQQALGQGPQFIFQYYREEENGRGNFPPRFSGLQFPNYSSELNVNALELDDSALYLCASSLTGVAYEQYFGPGTRLTVT.

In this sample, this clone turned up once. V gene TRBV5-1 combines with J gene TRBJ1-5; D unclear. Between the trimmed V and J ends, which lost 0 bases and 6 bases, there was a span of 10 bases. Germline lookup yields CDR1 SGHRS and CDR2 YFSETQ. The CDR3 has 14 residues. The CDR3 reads CASSLGRDRQPQHF. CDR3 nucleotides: TGCGCCAGCAGCTTGGGTCGGGATCGTCAGCCCCAGCATTTT.

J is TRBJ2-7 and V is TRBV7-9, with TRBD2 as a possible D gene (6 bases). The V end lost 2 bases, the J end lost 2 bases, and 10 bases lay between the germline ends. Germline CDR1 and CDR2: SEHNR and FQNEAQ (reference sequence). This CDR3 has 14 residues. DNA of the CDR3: TGTGCCAGCAGCTTACTCGGGGGTACCTACGAGCAGTACTTC. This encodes CASSLLGGTYEQYF.

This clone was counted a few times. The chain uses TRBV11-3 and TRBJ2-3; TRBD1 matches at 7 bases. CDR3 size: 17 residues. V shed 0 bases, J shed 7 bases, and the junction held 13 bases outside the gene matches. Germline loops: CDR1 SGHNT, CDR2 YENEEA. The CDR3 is CASSLDWDSPELYTQYF. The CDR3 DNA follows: TGTGCCAGCAGCTTAGATTGGGACAGTCCAGAACTATATACGCAGTATTTT. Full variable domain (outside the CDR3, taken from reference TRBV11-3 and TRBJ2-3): EAGVVQSPRYKIIEKKQPVAFWCNPISGHNTLYWYLQNLGQGPELLIRYENEEAVDDSQLPKDRFSAERLKGVDSTLKIQPAELGDSAVYLCASSLDWDSPELYTQYFGPGTRLTVL.

The CDR3 DNA reads TGTGCCAGCTCCGGGACACCCAACACTGAAGCTTTCTTT. This sequence encodes CASSGTPNTEAFF. V usage is TRBV3-1 (or the pseudogene TRBV3-2) and J usage is TRBJ1-1, with a possible D match to TRBD1 (6 bases). The CDR3 spans 13 residues. V dropped 8 bases and J dropped 2 bases, with 12 bases sitting between them. The germline V gene encodes CDR1 LGHDT and CDR2 YNNKEL (reference sequence).

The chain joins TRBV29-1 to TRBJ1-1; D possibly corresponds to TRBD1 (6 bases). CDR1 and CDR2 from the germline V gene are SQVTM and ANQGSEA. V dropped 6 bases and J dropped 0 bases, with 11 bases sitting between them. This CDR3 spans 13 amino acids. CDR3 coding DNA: TGCAGCGTGCAGGGGTCGATGAACACTGAAGCTTTCTTT. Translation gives CSVQGSMNTEAFF.